This T cell receptor (beta chain) was sequenced for a study of cytomegalovirus exposure and HLA in healthy donors. The CDR3 contains 13 residues. The V gene end was trimmed by 7 bases and the J gene end by 7 bases; junction bases not matched to a gene: 7. From germline, CDR1 is SGHRS and CDR2 YFSETQ. Study-wide findings and caveats: Segments of the TCR beta V type were, in most cases, productive about 87% or about 30% of the time in an earlier analysis. When presence/absence was analysed, sequencing depth was taken to be roughly uniform across donors. An analysis that came later showed most CMV-associated TCR beta chains appearing HLA-restricted.

With regard to this clone: As yet, its antigen is unknown.

PCR primers comprised 60 Vbeta and 13 Jbeta primers. Produced via immunoSEQ multiplex PCR; TCRdb's table is partial and in-frame only. The sample records roughly 170,000 clones, around four fifths being singletons. The sequence derives from a man aged 25-45 years in good health and CMV-seronegative. The sequencing sample was made of PBMCs. V and J are TRBV5-1 and TRBJ1-5; 8 bases line up with TRBD1. The CDR3 DNA sequence: TGCGCCAGCGCGACAGGGGACGGGCAGCCCCAGCATTTT. This encodes CASATGDGQPQHF.